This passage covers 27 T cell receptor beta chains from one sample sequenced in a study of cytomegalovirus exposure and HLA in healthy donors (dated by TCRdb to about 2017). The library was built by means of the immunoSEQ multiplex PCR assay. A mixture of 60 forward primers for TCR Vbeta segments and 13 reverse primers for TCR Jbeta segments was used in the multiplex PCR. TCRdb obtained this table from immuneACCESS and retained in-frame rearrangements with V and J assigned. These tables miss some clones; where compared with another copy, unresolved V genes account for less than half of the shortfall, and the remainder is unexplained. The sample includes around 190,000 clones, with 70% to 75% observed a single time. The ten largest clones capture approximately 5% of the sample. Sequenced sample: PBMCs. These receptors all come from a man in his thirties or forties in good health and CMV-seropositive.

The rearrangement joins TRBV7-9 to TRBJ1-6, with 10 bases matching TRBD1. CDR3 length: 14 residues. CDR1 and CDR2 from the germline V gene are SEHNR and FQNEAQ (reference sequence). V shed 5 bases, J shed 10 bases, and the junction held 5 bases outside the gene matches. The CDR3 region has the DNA TGTGCCAGCAGCCCGTGGGACAGGGGATCACCCCTCCACTTT. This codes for CASSPWDRGSPLHF.

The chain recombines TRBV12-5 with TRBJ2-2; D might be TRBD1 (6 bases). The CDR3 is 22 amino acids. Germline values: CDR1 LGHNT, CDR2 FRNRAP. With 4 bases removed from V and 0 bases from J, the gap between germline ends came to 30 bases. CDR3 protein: CASGSKTPQGLLTYTNTGELFF. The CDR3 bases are TGTGCTAGTGGTTCCAAAACCCCCCAGGGGCTACTAACCTACACGAACACCGGGGAGCTGTTTTTT.

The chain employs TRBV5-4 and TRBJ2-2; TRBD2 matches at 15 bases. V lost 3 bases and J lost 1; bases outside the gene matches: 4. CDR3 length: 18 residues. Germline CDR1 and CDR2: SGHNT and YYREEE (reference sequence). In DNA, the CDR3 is TGTGCCAGCAGCTATGGACTAGCGGGGGGGCAGAACACCGGGGAGCTGTTTTTT. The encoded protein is CASSYGLAGGQNTGELFF.

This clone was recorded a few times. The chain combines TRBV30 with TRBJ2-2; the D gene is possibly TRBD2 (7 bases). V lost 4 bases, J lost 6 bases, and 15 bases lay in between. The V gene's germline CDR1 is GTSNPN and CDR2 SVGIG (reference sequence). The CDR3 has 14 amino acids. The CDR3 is CAWIWGGLAGELFF. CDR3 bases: TGTGCCTGGATATGGGGGGGCCTGGCCGGGGAGCTGTTTTTT.

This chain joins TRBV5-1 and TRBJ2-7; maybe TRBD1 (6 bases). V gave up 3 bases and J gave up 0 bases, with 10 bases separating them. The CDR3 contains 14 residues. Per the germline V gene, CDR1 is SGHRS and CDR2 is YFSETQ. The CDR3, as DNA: TGCGCCAGCAGCTCCCTACAGGGCTCCTACGAGCAGTACTTC. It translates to CASSSLQGSYEQYF. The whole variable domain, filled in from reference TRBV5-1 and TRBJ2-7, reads KAGVTQTPRYLIKTRGQQVTLSCSPISGHRSVSWYQQTPGQGLQFLFEYFSETQRNKGNFPGRFSGRQFSNSRSEMNVSTLELGDSALYLCASSSLQGSYEQYFGPGTRLTVT.

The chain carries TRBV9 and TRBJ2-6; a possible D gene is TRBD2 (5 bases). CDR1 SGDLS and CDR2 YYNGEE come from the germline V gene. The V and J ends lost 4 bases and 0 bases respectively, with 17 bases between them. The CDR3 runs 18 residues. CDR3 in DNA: TGTGCCAGCAGCCCACGGGCTTTGGGGAGCTCTGGGGCCAACGTCCTGACTTTC. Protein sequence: CASSPRALGSSGANVLTF.

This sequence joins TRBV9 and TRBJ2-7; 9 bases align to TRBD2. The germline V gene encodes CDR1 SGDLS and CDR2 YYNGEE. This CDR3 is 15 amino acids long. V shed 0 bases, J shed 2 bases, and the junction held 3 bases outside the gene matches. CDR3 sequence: CASSVGPSGTYEQYF. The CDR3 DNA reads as TGTGCCAGCAGCGTAGGTCCTAGCGGGACCTACGAGCAGTACTTC.

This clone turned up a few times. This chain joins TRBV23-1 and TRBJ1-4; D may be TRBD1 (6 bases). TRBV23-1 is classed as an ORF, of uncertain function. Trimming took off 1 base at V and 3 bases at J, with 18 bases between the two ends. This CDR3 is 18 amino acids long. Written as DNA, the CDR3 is TGCGCCAGCAGTCAATTTACAGGGAAGAATCGGTCTAATGAAAAACTGTTTTTT. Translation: CASSQFTGKNRSNEKLFF.

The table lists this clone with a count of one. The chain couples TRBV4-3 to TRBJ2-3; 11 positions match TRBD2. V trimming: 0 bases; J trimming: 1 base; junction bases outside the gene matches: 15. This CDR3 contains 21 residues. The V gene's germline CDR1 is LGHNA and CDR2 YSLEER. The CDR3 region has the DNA TGCGCCAGCAGCCAAGATTTACGTCTAGCGGGGGGCTCCGGGGGCACAGATACGCAGTATTTT. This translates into CASSQDLRLAGGSGGTDTQYF.

CDR3 DNA: TGTGCCTGGAGTGTACAATCGGGCAATGAGCAGTTCTTC. It encodes CAWSVQSGNEQFF. The rearrangement joins TRBV30 to TRBJ2-1; D remains ambiguous. CDR1 is GTSNPN, CDR2 SVGIG, per germline (reference sequence). Between the trimmed V and J ends, which lost 0 bases and 6 bases, there was a span of 9 bases. This CDR3 comprises 13 residues.

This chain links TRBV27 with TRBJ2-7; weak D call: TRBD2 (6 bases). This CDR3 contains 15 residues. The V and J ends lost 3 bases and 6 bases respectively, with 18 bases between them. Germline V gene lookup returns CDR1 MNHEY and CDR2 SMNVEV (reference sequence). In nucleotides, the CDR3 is TGTGCCAGCAGTTTCCAATCGGGGGTTAAGAGCGAGCAGTACTTC. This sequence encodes CASSFQSGVKSEQYF.

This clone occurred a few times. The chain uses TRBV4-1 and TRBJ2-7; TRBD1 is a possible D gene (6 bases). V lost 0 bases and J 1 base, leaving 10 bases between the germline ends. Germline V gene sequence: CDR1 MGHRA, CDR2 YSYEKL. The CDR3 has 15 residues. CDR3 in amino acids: CASSQDTGNSYEQYF. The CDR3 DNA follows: TGCGCCAGCAGCCAAGATACAGGGAATTCCTACGAGCAGTACTTC.

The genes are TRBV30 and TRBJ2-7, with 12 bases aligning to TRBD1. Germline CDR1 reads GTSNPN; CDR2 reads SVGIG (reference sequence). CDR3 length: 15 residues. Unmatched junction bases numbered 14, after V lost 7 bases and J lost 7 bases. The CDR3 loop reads CASIFRDRGLWEQYF. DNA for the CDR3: TGTGCCTCGATCTTCCGGGACAGGGGGCTGTGGGAGCAGTACTTC. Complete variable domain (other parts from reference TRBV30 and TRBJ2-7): SQTIHQWPATLVQPVGSPLSLECTVEGTSNPNLYWYRQAAGRGLQLLFYSVGIGQISSEVPQNLSASRPQDRQFILSSKKLLLSDSGFYLCASIFRDRGLWEQYFGPGTRLTVT.

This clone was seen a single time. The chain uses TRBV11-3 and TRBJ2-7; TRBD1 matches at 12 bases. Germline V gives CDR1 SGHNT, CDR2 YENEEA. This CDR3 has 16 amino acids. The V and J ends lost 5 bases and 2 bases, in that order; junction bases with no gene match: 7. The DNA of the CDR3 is TGTGCCAGCAGCGGTGGGGGGACAGGGGGCGCCTACGAGCAGTACTTC. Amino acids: CASSGGGTGGAYEQYF. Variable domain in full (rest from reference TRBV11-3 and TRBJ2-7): EAGVVQSPRYKIIEKKQPVAFWCNPISGHNTLYWYLQNLGQGPELLIRYENEEAVDDSQLPKDRFSAERLKGVDSTLKIQPAELGDSAVYLCASSGGGTGGAYEQYFGPGTRLTVT.

The CDR3, as DNA: TGTGCCAGCAGTCAGGGACTAGTAGCTAATGAAAAACTGTTTTTT. Its translation: CASSQGLVANEKLFF. The gene calls are TRBV2 and TRBJ1-4; D is possibly TRBD1 (5 bases). V lost 5 bases and J 3 bases, leaving 13 bases between the germline ends. The germline V gene encodes CDR1 SNHLY and CDR2 FYNNEI. The CDR3 runs 15 residues.

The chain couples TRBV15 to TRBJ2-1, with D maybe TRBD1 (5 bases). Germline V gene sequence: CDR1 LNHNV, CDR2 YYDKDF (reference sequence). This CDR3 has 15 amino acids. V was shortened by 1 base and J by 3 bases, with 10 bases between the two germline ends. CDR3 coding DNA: TGTGCCACCAGCAGAGGGCAGGGCAGCTACAATGAGCAGTTCTTC. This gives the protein CATSRGQGSYNEQFF. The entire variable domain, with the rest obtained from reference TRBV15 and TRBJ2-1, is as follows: DAMVIQNPRYQVTQFGKPVTLSCSQTLNHNVMYWYQQKSSQAPKLLFHYYDKDFNNEADTPDNFQSRRPNTSFCFLDIRSPGLGDTAMYLCATSRGQGSYNEQFFGPGTRLTVL.

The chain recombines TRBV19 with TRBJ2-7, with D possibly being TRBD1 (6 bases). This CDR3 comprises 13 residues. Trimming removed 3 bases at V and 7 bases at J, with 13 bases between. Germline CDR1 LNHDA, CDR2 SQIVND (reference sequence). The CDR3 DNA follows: TGTGCCAGTAGTATCCAGGGGCTGGATGAGCAGTACTTC. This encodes CASSIQGLDEQYF.

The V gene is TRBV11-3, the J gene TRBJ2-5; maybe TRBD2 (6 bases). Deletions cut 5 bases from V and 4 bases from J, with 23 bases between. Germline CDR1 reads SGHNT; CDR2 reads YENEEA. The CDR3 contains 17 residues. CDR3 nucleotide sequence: TGTGCCAGCAGCACCCGACCCGCCAGCGGGCTTGGAGAGACCCAGTACTTC. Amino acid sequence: CASSTRPASGLGETQYF.

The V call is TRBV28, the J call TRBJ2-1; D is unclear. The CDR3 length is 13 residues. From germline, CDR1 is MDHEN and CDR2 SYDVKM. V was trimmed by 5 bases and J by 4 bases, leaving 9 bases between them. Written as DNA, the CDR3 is TGTGCCAGCAGTCCGACACCGTACAATGAGCAGTTCTTC. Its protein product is CASSPTPYNEQFF.

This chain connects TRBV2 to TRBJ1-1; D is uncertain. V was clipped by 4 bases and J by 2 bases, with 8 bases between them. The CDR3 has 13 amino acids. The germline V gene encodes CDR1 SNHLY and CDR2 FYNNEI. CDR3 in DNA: TGTGCCAGCAGTGGTTCTAGAAACACTGAAGCTTTCTTT. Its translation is CASSGSRNTEAFF.

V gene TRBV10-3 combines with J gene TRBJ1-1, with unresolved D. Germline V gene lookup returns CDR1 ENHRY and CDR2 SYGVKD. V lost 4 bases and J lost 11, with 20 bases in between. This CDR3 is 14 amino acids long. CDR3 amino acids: CAISGAGEAGKAFF. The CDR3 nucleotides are TGTGCCATCAGTGGGGCCGGGGAAGCTGGAAAGGCTTTCTTT.

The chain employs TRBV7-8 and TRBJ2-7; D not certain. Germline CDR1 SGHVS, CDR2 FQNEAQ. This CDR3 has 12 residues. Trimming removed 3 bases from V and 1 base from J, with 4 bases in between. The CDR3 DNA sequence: TGTGCCAGCAGCTTCGCGTCCTACGAGCAGTACTTC. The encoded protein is CASSFASYEQYF. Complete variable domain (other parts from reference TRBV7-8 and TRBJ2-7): GAGVSQSPRYKVAKRGQDVALRCDPISGHVSLFWYQQALGQGPEFLTYFQNEAQLDKSGLPSDRFFAERPEGSVSTLKIQRTQQEDSAVYLCASSFASYEQYFGPGTRLTVT.

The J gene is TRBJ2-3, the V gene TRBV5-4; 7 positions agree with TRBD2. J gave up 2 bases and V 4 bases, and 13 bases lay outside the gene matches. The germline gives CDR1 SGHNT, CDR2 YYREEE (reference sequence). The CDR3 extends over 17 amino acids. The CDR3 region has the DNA TGTGCCAGCAGCCCCCCCGGGCTAGCGGAATTCACAGATACGCAGTATTTT. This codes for CASSPPGLAEFTDTQYF.

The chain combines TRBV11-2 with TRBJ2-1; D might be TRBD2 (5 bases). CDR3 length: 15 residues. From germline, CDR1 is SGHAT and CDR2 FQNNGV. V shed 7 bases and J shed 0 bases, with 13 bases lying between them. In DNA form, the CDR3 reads TGTGCCAGCACCCCGACTACCCGCTCCTACAATGAGCAGTTCTTC. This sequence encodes CASTPTTRSYNEQFF.

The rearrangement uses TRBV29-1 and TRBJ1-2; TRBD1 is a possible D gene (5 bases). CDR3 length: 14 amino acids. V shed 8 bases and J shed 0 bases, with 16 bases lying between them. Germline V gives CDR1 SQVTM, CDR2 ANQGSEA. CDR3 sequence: CSITPGGANYGYTF. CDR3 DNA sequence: TGCAGCATTACCCCCGGGGGAGCTAACTATGGCTACACCTTC.

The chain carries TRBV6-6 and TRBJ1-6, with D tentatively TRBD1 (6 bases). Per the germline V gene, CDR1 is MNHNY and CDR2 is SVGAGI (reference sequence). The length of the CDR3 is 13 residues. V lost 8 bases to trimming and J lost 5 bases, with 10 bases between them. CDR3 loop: CASQGQDNSPLHF. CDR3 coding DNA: TGTGCCAGCCAGGGACAAGATAATTCACCCCTCCACTTT.

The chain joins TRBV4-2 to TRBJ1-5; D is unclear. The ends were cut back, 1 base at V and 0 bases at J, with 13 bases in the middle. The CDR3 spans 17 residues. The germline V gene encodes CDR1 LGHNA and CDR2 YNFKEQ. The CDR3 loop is CASSQVARLNSNQPQHF. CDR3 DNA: TGTGCCAGCAGCCAAGTGGCCCGCTTAAATAGCAATCAGCCCCAGCATTTT.